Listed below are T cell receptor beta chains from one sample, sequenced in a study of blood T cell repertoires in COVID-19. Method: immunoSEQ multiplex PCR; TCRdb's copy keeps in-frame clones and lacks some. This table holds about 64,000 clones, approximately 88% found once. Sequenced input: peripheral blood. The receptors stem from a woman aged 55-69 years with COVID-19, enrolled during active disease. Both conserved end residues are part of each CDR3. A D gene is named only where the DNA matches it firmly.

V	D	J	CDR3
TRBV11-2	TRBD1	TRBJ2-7	CASSLEPGQDYEQYF
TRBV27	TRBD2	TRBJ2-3	CASSPRTSGRTDTQYF
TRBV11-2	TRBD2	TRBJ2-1	CASSPGLADNEQFF
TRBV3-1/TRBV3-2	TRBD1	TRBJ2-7	CASSQVPETGFNEQYF
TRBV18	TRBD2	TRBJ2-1	CASSGLAGGYNEQFF
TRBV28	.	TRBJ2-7	CASSFSTYEQYF
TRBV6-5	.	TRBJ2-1	CASSSTGYEQFF
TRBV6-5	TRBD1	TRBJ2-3	CASRQGVTDTQYF
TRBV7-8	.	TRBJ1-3	CASSPDSTGNTIYF
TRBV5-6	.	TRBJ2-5	CASSQADRRRTQYF
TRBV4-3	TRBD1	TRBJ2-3	CASSHHEGAKADTQYF
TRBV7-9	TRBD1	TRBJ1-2	CASSHLSTGSPYGYTF
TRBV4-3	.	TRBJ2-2	CASSQVGQGELFF
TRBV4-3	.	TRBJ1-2	CASSQDGGGGGYGYTF
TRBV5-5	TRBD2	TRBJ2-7	CASSLLGGGLTYEQYF
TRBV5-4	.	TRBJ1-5	CASSSGGGNQPQHF
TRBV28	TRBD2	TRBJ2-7	CASSLRTSGPSYEQYF
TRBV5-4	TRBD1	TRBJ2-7	CASSRDRVHEQYF
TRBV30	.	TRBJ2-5	CAWSVGSLWTQYF
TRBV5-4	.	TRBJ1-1	CASSLGLTGRGTEAFF
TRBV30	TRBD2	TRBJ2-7	CACGGGGAYEQYF
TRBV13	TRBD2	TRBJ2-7	CASSFSLSGRVPYEQYF
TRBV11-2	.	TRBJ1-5	CASSSSSDNQPQHF
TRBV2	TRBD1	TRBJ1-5	CASSEQGDQPQHF
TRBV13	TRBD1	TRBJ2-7	CASSSDRGEQYF
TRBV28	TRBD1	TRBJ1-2	CASSPRDRHYGYTF
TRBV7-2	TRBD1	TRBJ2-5	CASSLALRDRIIQETQYF
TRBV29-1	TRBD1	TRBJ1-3	CSVWDSLGGNTIYF
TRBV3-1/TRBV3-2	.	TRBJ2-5	CASSQGAGGGQKTQYF
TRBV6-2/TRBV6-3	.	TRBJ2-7	CASSGLTYEQYF
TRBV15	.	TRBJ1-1	CATGKGGDTEAFF
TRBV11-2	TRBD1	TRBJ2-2	CASREWTGGSSGELFF
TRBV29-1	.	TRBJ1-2	CSAPKEADGYTF
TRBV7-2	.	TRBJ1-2	CASSSLWGHYGYTF
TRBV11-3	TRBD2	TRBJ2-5	CASSLGRLAGRGETQYF
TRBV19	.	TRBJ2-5	CASSIGLPETQYF
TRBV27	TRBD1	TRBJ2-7	CASSLAPTWTGGPHEQYF
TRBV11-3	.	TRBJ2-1	CASSLEENNEQFF
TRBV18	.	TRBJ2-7	CASSPPHQGYEQYF
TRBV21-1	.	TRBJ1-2	CASRGKDYGYTF
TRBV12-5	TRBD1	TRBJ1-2	CASGPEGAGPYGYTF
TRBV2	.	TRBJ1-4	CASSYQLNAELFF
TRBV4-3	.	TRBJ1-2	CASSQDWGLGTANYGYTF
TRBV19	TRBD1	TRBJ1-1	CASSIAAGGMNTEAFF
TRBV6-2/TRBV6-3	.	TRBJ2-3	CASSYRGSTDTQYF
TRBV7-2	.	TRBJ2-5	CASSFGGFQETQYF
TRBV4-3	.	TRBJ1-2	CASSQEQNYGYTF
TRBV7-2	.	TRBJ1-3	CASSLRTGQISGNTIYF
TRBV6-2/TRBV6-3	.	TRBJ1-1	CASSYVAGGEAFF
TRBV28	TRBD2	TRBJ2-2	CASSSRLAGNTGELFF
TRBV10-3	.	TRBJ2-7	CAISEPKTRSSYEQYF
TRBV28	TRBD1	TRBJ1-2	CASLTGQGYSNYGYTF
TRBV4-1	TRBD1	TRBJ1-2	CASSQPLGQADYGYTF
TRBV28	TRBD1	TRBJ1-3	CASSTQGVGGNTIYF
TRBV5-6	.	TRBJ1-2	CASSLGDVGSGYTF
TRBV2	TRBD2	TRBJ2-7	CASREGLAGNYEQYF
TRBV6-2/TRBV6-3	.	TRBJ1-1	CASSTLQGLNTEAFF
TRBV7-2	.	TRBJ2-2	CASTPRDSQGTGELFF
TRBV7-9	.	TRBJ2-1	CASSLSEETNNEQFF